This TCR beta chain was identified during a study of cytomegalovirus exposure and HLA in healthy donors. V gave up 0 bases and J gave up 8 bases, with 11 bases separating them. The V gene's germline CDR1 is GTSNPN and CDR2 SVGIG (reference sequence). The CDR3 sequence is 13 residues long. Generated by immunoSEQ multiplex PCR, the TCRdb table keeps only in-frame clones and is missing some. The table has a few hundred thousand clones, roughly 90% seen once. Concerning this clone: Its antigen is not identified.

Study-level results: Whilst most TCR sequences proved rare, a subset of public TCRs occurred across many donors. The listing of 150 to 200 TCR beta chains classed them as cytomegalovirus-associated. The TCR clusters that emerged in the first cohort tended, a later analysis found, to co-occur in the approximately 120 validation repertoires. Using the classifier, cytomegalovirus status was reportedly diagnosed with high specificity and sensitivity.

This receptor was identified in a woman between 18 and 29 years old in good health and CMV-seronegative. The V and J genes are TRBV30 and TRBJ2-1, with D possibly being TRBD2 (6 bases). The sample was PBMCs. The CDR3 nucleotides read TGTGCCTGGAGTGTACAACTAGCCGATGAGCAGTTCTTC. Its protein product is CAWSVQLADEQFF.